The 29 T cell receptor beta chains presented below share a single source sample, sequenced in a study of beta chain features in type 1 diabetes. Broader study findings: Significant though moderate, a shortening of TCRB CDR3s appeared in all four CD4+ subsets of Type 1 diabetes patients.

For these receptors, no antigen is known. What was sequenced were expressed TCRB transcripts, since all of the isolated RNA had been reverse transcribed. Assay: immunoSEQ multiplex PCR; the TCRdb copy retains only in-frame clones and omits some. The sample holds more than 100,000 clones, over 15% seen once. Sequencing was done on a sample of central memory CD4+ T cells from blood. The receptors originated from a man aged 25 to 45 with type 1 diabetes.

The rearrangement joins TRBV9 to TRBJ1-1; D unclear. Germline V gives CDR1 SGDLS, CDR2 YYNGEE. V was trimmed by 0 bases and J by 1 base, leaving 4 bases between them. The CDR3 contains 13 residues. The CDR3 DNA sequence: TGTGCCAGCAGCGTAGAACAGAACACTGAAGCTTTCTTT. Its protein is CASSVEQNTEAFF.

There are a few counts of this clone. J is TRBJ1-2 and V is TRBV7-2; the match to TRBD1 covers 7 bases. Trimming at V came to 6 bases and at J to 2 bases, leaving 9 bases not matched to a gene. This CDR3 has 15 residues. Looked up from germline, CDR1 is SGHTA and CDR2 is FQGNSA. Here the CDR3 DNA reads TGTGCCAGCAGTCAAGGACAGGTGGCGAACTATGGCTACACCTTC. Its protein is CASSQGQVANYGYTF.

The gene calls are TRBV7-2 and TRBJ2-1, with D perhaps matching TRBD1 (5 bases). Trimming removed 5 bases from V and 0 bases from J, with 11 bases in between. This CDR3 region has 15 residues. CDR1 and CDR2 from the germline V gene are SGHTA and FQGNSA. This CDR3 reads CASSERQSSYNEQFF. CDR3 DNA: TGTGCCAGCAGCGAACGACAGAGCTCCTACAATGAGCAGTTCTTC. The full variable domain, in which reference TRBV7-2 and TRBJ2-1 provide the parts outside the CDR3, is GAGVSQSPSNKVTEKGKDVELRCDPISGHTALYWYRQSLGQGLEFLIYFQGNSAPDKSGLPSDRFSAERTGGSVSTLTIQRTQQEDSAVYLCASSERQSSYNEQFFGPGTRLTVL.

This clone was counted a few times. The chain recombines TRBV11-2 with TRBJ2-1, with D perhaps matching TRBD1 or TRBD2 (6 bases each). Germline V gene data show CDR1 as SGHAT and CDR2 as FQNNGV. Trimming cost V 2 bases and J 11 bases, with 10 bases left between them. The CDR3 spans 12 residues. CDR3 nucleotides: TGTGCCAGCAGCTTACGGGGGCTGAAGCAGTTCTTC. Its translation: CASSLRGLKQFF.

CDR3 sequence reads: CASSYSGGTTPYEQYF. Here the CDR3 DNA reads TGTGCCAGCAGTTACTCGGGGGGAACGACCCCCTACGAGCAGTACTTC. J is TRBJ2-7 and V is TRBV6-6; perhaps TRBD2 as D (6 bases). V was cut by 0 bases and J by 2 bases, with 14 bases left in between. Per the germline V gene, CDR1 is MNHNY and CDR2 is SVGAGI (reference sequence). CDR3 length: 16 residues.

This clone was seen only a few times. The rearrangement joins TRBV6-6 to TRBJ1-1; no clear D. CDR1 and CDR2 from the germline V gene are MNHNY and SVGAGI (reference sequence). V lost 2 bases to trimming and J lost 1 base, with 8 bases between them. This CDR3 spans 14 amino acids. The CDR3 spells CASSYRTSNTEAFF. The DNA for the CDR3 is TGTGCCAGCAGTTACCGGACGTCGAACACTGAAGCTTTCTTT.

This clone has just a few counts. Other DNA sequences in the same sample also yield this CDR3. The chain recombines TRBV7-2 with TRBJ2-7; TRBD1 aligns across 10 bases. The junction had 3 bases not matched to a gene; V was cut back by 5 bases and J by 5 bases. CDR1 and CDR2 from the germline V gene are SGHTA and FQGNSA. This CDR3 is 13 amino acids long. CDR3 loop: CASSRDRGHEQYF. CDR3 nucleotides: TGTGCCAGCAGCCGGGACAGGGGCCACGAGCAGTACTTC.

This chain connects TRBV19 to TRBJ1-6; 7 positions match TRBD1. V lost 2 bases, J lost 6 bases, and 1 base stayed unmatched. CDR3 size: 14 residues. The germline V gene encodes CDR1 LNHDA and CDR2 SQIVND (reference sequence). The CDR3 coding sequence is TGTGCCAGTAGTATACCAGGGGGTAATTCACCCCTCCACTTT. Translating it yields CASSIPGGNSPLHF. The full variable domain, completed using reference TRBV19 and TRBJ1-6, is DGGITQSPKYLFRKEGQNVTLSCEQNLNHDAMYWYRQDPGQGLRLIYYSQIVNDFQKGDIAEGYSVSREKKESFPLTVTSAQKNPTAFYLCASSIPGGNSPLHFGNGTRLTVT.

As concerns this clone: Mismatch with germline at one junction end may stem from a read error. CDR3 residues: CASSLVPPLHF. As DNA, the CDR3 is TGTGCCAGCAGCTTAGTTCCACCCTTACACTTC. The V call is TRBV7-9, the J call TRBJ2-5; D gene uncertain. CDR3 length equals 11 residues. CDR1 is SEHNR, CDR2 FQNEAQ, per germline (reference sequence).

This clone was seen a handful of times. The CDR3 DNA is TGCGCCAGCAGCCAAGAACGAGACTTGGAGCAGTACTTC. Encoded protein: CASSQERDLEQYF. The chain couples TRBV4-3 to TRBJ2-7; D unresolved. V lost 0 bases to trimming and J lost 7 bases, with 10 bases between them. This CDR3 region has 13 residues. The V gene's germline CDR1 is LGHNA and CDR2 YSLEER.

The V gene is TRBV19, the J gene TRBJ1-2; D gene uncertain. CDR1 LNHDA and CDR2 SQIVND come from the germline V gene (reference sequence). The CDR3 length is 15 residues. Between the trimmed V and J ends, which lost 7 bases and 0 bases, there was a span of 15 bases. CDR3 sequence (DNA): TGTGCCAGTAAAGACTACCGGGCTTCTAACTATGGCTACACCTTC. This translates into CASKDYRASNYGYTF. Filled out from reference TRBV19 and TRBJ1-2, the complete variable domain reads DGGITQSPKYLFRKEGQNVTLSCEQNLNHDAMYWYRQDPGQGLRLIYYSQIVNDFQKGDIAEGYSVSREKKESFPLTVTSAQKNPTAFYLCASKDYRASNYGYTFGSGTRLTVV.

The rearrangement joins TRBV5-1 to TRBJ2-5, with D possibly being TRBD1 (6 bases). V dropped 4 bases and J dropped 1 base, with 17 bases sitting between them. Per the germline V gene, CDR1 is SGHRS and CDR2 is YFSETQ. This CDR3 is built from 16 residues. CDR3 bases: TGCGCCAGCAGCCCAACCCTCCGACAGGTCCAAGAGACCCAGTACTTC. It encodes CASSPTLRQVQETQYF.

The J gene is TRBJ2-3, the V gene TRBV7-2; the D gene is possibly TRBD1 (6 bases). CDR3 length: 13 amino acids. The V end was cut by 2 bases, the J end by 4 bases, with 7 bases between. CDR1 and CDR2 from the germline V gene are SGHTA and FQGNSA. This chain's CDR3 is CASSLNRADTQYF. Here the CDR3 DNA reads TGTGCCAGCAGCTTAAACAGGGCAGATACGCAGTATTTT.

This sequence joins TRBV7-6 and TRBJ2-5; 8 positions match TRBD1. Germline loops: CDR1 SGHVS, CDR2 FNYEAQ. The CDR3 has 13 residues. J gave up 6 bases and V 4 bases, and 4 bases lay outside the gene matches. CDR3 in amino acids: CASSSDRVKTQYF. The DNA for the CDR3 is TGTGCCAGCAGCTCGGACAGGGTAAAGACCCAGTACTTC.

This clone was seen only a few times. The J gene is TRBJ1-6, the V gene TRBV6-1, with TRBD1 matching 9 bases. Germline CDR1 and CDR2: MNHNS and SASEGT. Trimming removed 3 bases from V and 9 bases from J; junction bases left unmatched: 6. The CDR3 consists of 15 residues. The CDR3 sequence is CASSEVDRGGSPLHF. As DNA, the CDR3 is TGTGCCAGCAGTGAGGTGGACAGGGGAGGTTCACCCCTCCACTTT.

This chain connects TRBV28 to TRBJ2-5, with 7 bases fitting TRBD1. V lost 4 bases, J lost 0 bases, and 11 bases stayed unmatched. Germline lookup yields CDR1 MDHEN and CDR2 SYDVKM. The CDR3 has 17 residues. DNA for the CDR3: TGTGCCAGCAGTTCACTGGGGGACAGAAAGTACCAAGAGACCCAGTACTTC. It encodes CASSSLGDRKYQETQYF.

This clone has ten or more counts. The chain links TRBV7-2 to TRBJ2-5; D is ambiguous. V was cut by 1 base and J by 3 bases, with 9 bases left in between. CDR1 is SGHTA, CDR2 FQGNSA, per germline. The CDR3 covers 14 residues. Here the CDR3 reads CASSLEGGKETQYF. The CDR3 bases are TGTGCCAGCAGCTTAGAGGGCGGAAAAGAGACCCAGTACTTC. Based on the CDR3 plus reference TRBV7-2 and TRBJ2-5, the full variable domain is GAGVSQSPSNKVTEKGKDVELRCDPISGHTALYWYRQSLGQGLEFLIYFQGNSAPDKSGLPSDRFSAERTGGSVSTLTIQRTQQEDSAVYLCASSLEGGKETQYFGPGTRLLVL.

This clone was detected a few times. The chain links TRBV4-2 to TRBJ2-5, with TRBD1 matching 10 bases. CDR1 LGHNA and CDR2 YNFKEQ come from the germline V gene. This CDR3 contains 14 residues. V gave up 4 bases and J gave up 5 bases; unmatched junction bases: 4. The CDR3 DNA follows: TGTGCCAGCAGCCTTCCGGGACAGGGGGAGACCCAGTACTTC. This translates into CASSLPGQGETQYF.

Only a few counts were recorded for this clone. The chain combines TRBV7-9 with TRBJ2-1; 10 bases are a match to TRBD1. The CDR3 extends over 14 amino acids. Germline V lookup: CDR1 SEHNR, CDR2 FQNEAQ (reference sequence). The V gene end was trimmed by 5 bases and the J gene end by 5 bases; junction bases not matched to a gene: 3. The CDR3 loop reads CASSRQGADNEQFF. CDR3 sequence (DNA): TGTGCCAGCAGCCGACAGGGGGCGGACAATGAGCAGTTCTTC.

The chain uses TRBV11-2 and TRBJ2-1; the D gene is possibly TRBD2 (5 bases). The germline gives CDR1 SGHAT, CDR2 FQNNGV. V lost 5 bases, J lost 6 bases, and 14 bases lay in between. The CDR3 is made up of 14 amino acids. The CDR3 DNA reads TGTGCCAGCAGCCCAGAGGACTCGAGCAATGAGCAGTTCTTC. Its protein product is CASSPEDSSNEQFF.

This clone occurred many times. The CDR3 sequence: CAWLLNNSPLHF. As DNA, the CDR3 is TGTGCCTGGTTACTTAATAATTCACCCCTCCACTTT. The rearrangement links TRBV30 to TRBJ1-6; D not resolved. Germline V lookup: CDR1 GTSNPN, CDR2 SVGIG (reference sequence). V lost 5 bases and J lost 5, with 7 bases in between. CDR3 length: 12 residues.

In its sample, this clone was seen many times. CDR3 in DNA: TGTGCCAGCAGTGATTCCCAAGCCGTCAGGAATGAAAAACTGTTTTTT. This encodes CASSDSQAVRNEKLFF. The chain combines TRBV25-1 with TRBJ1-4; no clear D gene. The V end lost 3 bases, the J end lost 5 bases, and 16 bases lay between the germline ends. This CDR3 spans 16 amino acids. Germline V gene data show CDR1 as MGHDK and CDR2 as SYGVNS.

The V call is TRBV9, the J call TRBJ1-4, with 7 bases identical to TRBD1. This CDR3 has 16 amino acids. CDR1 and CDR2 from the germline V gene are SGDLS and YYNGEE. The V gene end was trimmed by 2 bases and the J gene end by 3 bases; junction bases not matched to a gene: 7. The CDR3 nucleotides are TGTGCCAGCAGCGTCCGAGCGGACAGGTCTAATGAAAAACTGTTTTTT. Translated: CASSVRADRSNEKLFF.

This clone was picked up a small number of times. J is TRBJ2-7 and V is TRBV11-2; TRBD1 agrees at 9 bases. After removal of 4 bases from V and 1 base from J, the junction contained 5 bases not matched to a gene. Looked up from germline, CDR1 is SGHAT and CDR2 is FQNNGV. The CDR3 has 15 residues. CDR3 amino acids: CASSWDRDRSYEQYF. The CDR3 nucleotides read TGTGCCAGCAGCTGGGACAGGGACCGATCCTACGAGCAGTACTTC.

The rearrangement joins TRBV6-4 to TRBJ1-1, with TRBD1 identical over 11 bases. The J segment lost 10 bases and the V segment lost 6 bases, leaving 7 bases of the junction unmatched. The CDR3 has 13 amino acids. Germline V lookup: CDR1 MRHNA, CDR2 SNTAGT. CDR3 nucleotides: TGTGCCAGCAGACCCGGGACAGGGGGAGTAGCTTTCTTT. Translating gives CASRPGTGGVAFF.

This clone was counted only a few times. This chain uses TRBV28 with TRBJ1-5; no firm D call. V lost 2 bases, J lost 5 bases, and 7 bases lay in between. Germline V gives CDR1 MDHEN, CDR2 SYDVKM. The CDR3 length is 13 residues. CDR3 region: CASSLPPDQPQHF. The CDR3 coding sequence is TGTGCCAGCAGTTTACCCCCAGATCAGCCCCAGCATTTT.

This clone has just a few counts. DNA for the CDR3: TGCAGCGTTGAGGTATCGGGGGCTCAAGAGACCCAGTACTTC. It encodes CSVEVSGAQETQYF. The gene calls are TRBV29-1 and TRBJ2-5, with D perhaps assigned TRBD1 or TRBD2 (6 bases each). The CDR3 sequence is 14 residues long. CDR1 and CDR2 (germline): SQVTM, ANQGSEA. Deletions cut 3 bases from V and 2 bases from J, with 13 bases between. The full variable domain, in which reference TRBV29-1 and TRBJ2-5 provide the parts outside the CDR3, is SAVISQKPSRDICQRGTSLTIQCQVDSQVTMMFWYRQQPGQSLTLIATANQGSEATYESGFVIDKFPISRPNLTFSTLTVSNMSPEDSSIYLCSVEVSGAQETQYFGPGTRLLVL.

The J gene is TRBJ2-6, the V gene TRBV19, with D possibly being TRBD1 (6 bases). The CDR3 covers 15 residues. The germline V gene encodes CDR1 LNHDA and CDR2 SQIVND (reference sequence). V lost 4 bases and J 2 bases, leaving 9 bases between the germline ends. The CDR3 region is CASSRGTTGANVLTF. In DNA, the CDR3 is TGTGCCAGTAGTAGAGGGACAACTGGGGCCAACGTCCTGACTTTC.

This chain connects TRBV18 to TRBJ2-5; D is undetermined. Germline V gives CDR1 KGHSH, CDR2 LQKENI. The CDR3 spans 15 residues. V lost 0 bases to trimming and J lost 1 base, with 9 bases between them. The chain's CDR3 is CASSPPAQSQETQYF. The CDR3 DNA reads as TGTGCCAGCTCACCACCGGCACAGTCCCAAGAGACCCAGTACTTC.